Reported below is one TCR beta chain. The antigen is unknown. Unique molecular identifiers were built into the TCRbeta library. TCRdb re-analysed the PCR reads in MiXCR, keeping a single row per CDR3 protein. Of 580,000 or so distinct CDR3 sequences listed, under 30% were seen once; the top ten hold roughly 14%. This CDR3 is built from 12 residues. Germline V gene sequence: CDR1 MDHEN, CDR2 SYDVKM. With 3 bases removed from V and 6 bases from J, the gap between germline ends came to 6 bases. This specimen belongs to a study of T-cell reconstitution after alpha-beta-depleted transplantation in children. Study conclusions and caveats: Several hundred graft clones that had expanded were reportedly the source of alpha-beta T cells about two months after transplant. A year had passed since transplant, and T-cell counts and diversity by then came mostly from newly produced T cells. After transplant, high TCRbeta diversity at day 60 in some patients arose from surviving recipient T cells and thymic progenitors.

The sequence derives from a boy in the first two years of life who had a stem cell transplant for acute myeloid leukemia, so the T cells may come from the graft donor. The source material was PBMCs, mostly from graft donor cells, sampled 360 days after TCRalphabeta/CD19-depleted stem cell transplant. The gene calls are TRBV28 and TRBJ1-5; a possible D gene is TRBD1 (5 bases). CDR3 coding DNA: TGTGCCAGCAGTTTGACAGCTCAGCCCCAGCATTTT. It codes for CASSLTAQPQHF. Together with reference TRBV28 and TRBJ1-5, the CDR3 gives the full variable domain: DVKVTQSSRYLVKRTGEKVFLECVQDMDHENMFWYRQDPGLGLRLIYFSYDVKMKEKGDIPEGYSVSREKKERFSLILESASTNQTSMYLCASSLTAQPQHFGDGTRLSIL.